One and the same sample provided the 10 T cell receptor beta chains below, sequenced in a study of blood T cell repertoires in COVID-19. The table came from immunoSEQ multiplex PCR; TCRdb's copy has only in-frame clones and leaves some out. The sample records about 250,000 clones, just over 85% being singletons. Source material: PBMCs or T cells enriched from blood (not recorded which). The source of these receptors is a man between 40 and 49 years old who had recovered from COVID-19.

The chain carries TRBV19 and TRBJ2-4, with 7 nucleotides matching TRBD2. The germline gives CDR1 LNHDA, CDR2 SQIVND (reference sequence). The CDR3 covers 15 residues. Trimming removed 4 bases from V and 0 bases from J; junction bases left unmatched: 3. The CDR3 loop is CASSSLAVAKNIQYF. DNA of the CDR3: TGTGCCAGTAGTAGCCTAGCGGTAGCCAAAAACATTCAGTACTTC.

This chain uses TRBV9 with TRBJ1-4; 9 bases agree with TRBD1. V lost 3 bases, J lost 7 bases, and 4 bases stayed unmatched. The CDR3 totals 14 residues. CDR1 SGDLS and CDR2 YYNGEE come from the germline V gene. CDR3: CASSDGTGLEKLFF. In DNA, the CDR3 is TGTGCCAGCAGCGACGGGACAGGGCTTGAAAAACTGTTTTTT.

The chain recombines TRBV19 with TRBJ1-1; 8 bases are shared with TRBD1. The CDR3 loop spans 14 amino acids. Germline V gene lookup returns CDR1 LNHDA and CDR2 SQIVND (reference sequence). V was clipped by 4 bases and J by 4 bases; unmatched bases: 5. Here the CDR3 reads CASSRQGSSTEAFF. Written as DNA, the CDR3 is TGTGCCAGTAGTAGACAGGGGAGTTCCACTGAAGCTTTCTTT.

The CDR3 region has the DNA TGCGCCAGCAGCTTCGGGACAGAGAACACTGAAGCTTTCTTT. This translates into CASSFGTENTEAFF. This rearrangement joins TRBV5-1 to TRBJ1-1, with 7 nucleotides matching TRBD1. With 2 bases clipped from V and 1 base from J, the junction kept 2 bases outside the gene matches. The CDR3 contains 14 residues. CDR1 is SGHRS and CDR2 is YFSETQ in the germline V gene.

This CDR3 reads CAWSLARTRGYTF. The CDR3 coding sequence is TGTGCCTGGAGCCTCGCCCGGACTCGGGGCTACACCTTC. The rearrangement joins TRBV30 to TRBJ1-2; no definite D call. The germline V and J ends were trimmed by 3 bases and 8 bases, with 16 bases remaining between them. Germline V gene sequence: CDR1 GTSNPN, CDR2 SVGIG (reference sequence). This CDR3 has 13 amino acids.

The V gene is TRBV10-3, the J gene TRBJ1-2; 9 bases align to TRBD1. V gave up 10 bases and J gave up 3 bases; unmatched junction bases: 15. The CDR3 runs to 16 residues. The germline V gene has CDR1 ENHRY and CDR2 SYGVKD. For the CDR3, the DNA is TGTGCCACCCAGGGGGCTCGGACAGGGGAGGACTATGGCTACACCTTC. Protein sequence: CATQGARTGEDYGYTF.

CDR3 sequence (DNA): TGTGCCAGCAGTTATACAGGATCCACTGAAGCTTTCTTT. Protein sequence: CASSYTGSTEAFF. The genes are TRBV28 and TRBJ1-1, with D possibly being TRBD1 (5 bases). Looked up from germline, CDR1 is MDHEN and CDR2 is SYDVKM. With 4 bases removed from V and 4 bases from J, the gap between germline ends came to 10 bases. The CDR3 extends over 13 amino acids.

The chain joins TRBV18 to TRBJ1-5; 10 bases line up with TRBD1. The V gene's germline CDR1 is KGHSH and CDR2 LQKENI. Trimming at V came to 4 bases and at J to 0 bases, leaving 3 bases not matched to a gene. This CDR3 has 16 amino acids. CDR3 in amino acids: CASSRDRGASNQPQHF. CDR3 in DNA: TGTGCCAGCTCACGGGACAGGGGAGCTAGCAATCAGCCCCAGCATTTT.

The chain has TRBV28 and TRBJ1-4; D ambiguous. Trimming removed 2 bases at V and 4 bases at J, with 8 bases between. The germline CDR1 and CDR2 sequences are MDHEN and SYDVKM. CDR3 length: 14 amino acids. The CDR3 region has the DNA TGTGCCAGCAGTTTAGGTCAGGATAATGAAAAACTGTTTTTT. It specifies CASSLGQDNEKLFF.

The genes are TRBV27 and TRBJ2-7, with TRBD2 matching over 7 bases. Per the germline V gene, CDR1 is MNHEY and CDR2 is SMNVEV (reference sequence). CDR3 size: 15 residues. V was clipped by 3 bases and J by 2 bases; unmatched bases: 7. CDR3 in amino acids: CASSFNRDYTYEQYF. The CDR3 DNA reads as TGTGCCAGCAGTTTCAACCGGGACTATACCTACGAGCAGTACTTC.